These 9 T cell receptor beta chains originate from one sample sequenced in a study of response to subunit inactivated influenza vaccine. TCRdb recomputed calls from the RT-PCR reads with MiXCR, one row per CDR3 protein. This table holds under 500,000 distinct CDR3 sequences, approximately 11% found once. This material consisted of PBMCs from blood, taken roughly 6 weeks after vaccination. These receptors were obtained from a man aged 45-60 years who received an inactivated influenza vaccine.

This clonotype occurred a few times. The chain employs TRBV6-5 and TRBJ1-5, with 7 bases lining up with TRBD1. The CDR3 is 16 amino acids. Germline CDR1 MNHEY, CDR2 SVGAGI. V shed 0 bases and J 5 bases; nucleotides not matched to a gene: 7. This chain's CDR3 is CASSYSDRNWDQPQHF. Here the CDR3 DNA reads TGTGCCAGCAGTTACTCGGACAGGAATTGGGATCAGCCCCAGCATTTT.

This clonotype was detected ten times or more. The V and J genes are TRBV20-1 and TRBJ2-3, with D uncertain. Germline V gene sequence: CDR1 DFQATT, CDR2 SNEGSKA (reference sequence). Trimming left V 0 bases short and J 1 base short, with 14 bases between. CDR3 length: 16 amino acids. In DNA, the CDR3 is TGCAGTGCTAGAGATCGGCCCCGGAAGGGCACAGATACGCAGTATTTT. Protein sequence: CSARDRPRKGTDTQYF.

V gene TRBV7-9 combines with J gene TRBJ1-2; D possibly corresponds to TRBD1 (5 bases). V was clipped by 5 bases and J by 2 bases, with 12 bases between them. Germline loops: CDR1 SEHNR, CDR2 FQNEAQ (reference sequence). This CDR3 has 14 residues. The CDR3 loop is CASSGAGQNYGYTF. In DNA, the CDR3 is TGTGCCAGCAGCGGGGCAGGGCAGAACTATGGCTACACCTTC.

Remarks on this clonotype: This sequence may be a read error, since a much larger clone differs from it by one base. The genes are TRBV29-1 and TRBJ2-3; D is undetermined. Germline CDR1 reads SQVTM; CDR2 reads ANQGSEA. This CDR3 has 13 amino acids. For the CDR3, the DNA is TGCAGGGTTGAAGGATGGGGCACAGATACGCAGTATTTT. Protein product: CRVEGWGTDTQYF.

The table lists this clonotype with a few counts. V usage is TRBV5-8 and J usage is TRBJ2-5; 10 bases are a match to TRBD1. V was pared by 4 bases and J by 4 bases, with 13 bases of the junction left unmatched. Germline values: CDR1 SGHTS, CDR2 YDEGEE. The CDR3 runs 17 residues. In DNA form, the CDR3 reads TGTGCCAGCAGCCGCTATCTTCGGACAGGGGGGGTAGAGACCCAGTACTTC. This gives the protein CASSRYLRTGGVETQYF.

In its sample, this clonotype was seen a few times. The chain carries TRBV7-2 and TRBJ2-5; perhaps D is TRBD1 or TRBD2 (5 bases each). V was pared by 5 bases and J by 8 bases, with 24 bases between. This CDR3 is built from 16 residues. CDR1 is SGHTA and CDR2 is FQGNSA in the germline V gene. CDR3 sequence: CASSPRRGDQEKTQYF. The CDR3 DNA reads TGTGCCAGCAGCCCCCGCCGAGGGGATCAAGAGAAAACCCAGTACTTC.

This clonotype was seen a handful of times. V gene TRBV7-9 combines with J gene TRBJ2-5; D is uncertain. The CDR3 is made up of 17 amino acids. CDR1 and CDR2 from the germline V gene are SEHNR and FQNEAQ (reference sequence). Trimming shortened V by 3 bases and J by 2 bases, and 19 bases separated the two germline ends. CDR3 loop: CASSFPSVPSPQETQYF. The CDR3 nucleotides are TGTGCCAGCAGCTTTCCCTCGGTCCCCAGCCCGCAAGAGACCCAGTACTTC.

At least ten counts were recorded for this clonotype. The V and J genes are TRBV4-3 and TRBJ2-1; 8 positions match TRBD2. Germline V CDR1 and CDR2: LGHNA, YSLEER. V lost 1 base to trimming and J lost 9 bases; unmatched junction nucleotides: 5. There are 14 residues in the CDR3. CDR3 bases: TGCGCCAGCAGCCAAGGTTTAGCGGGAAGTGAGCAGTTCTTC. Its protein product is CASSQGLAGSEQFF.

This clonotype was seen a handful of times. The V gene is TRBV12-3 or TRBV12-4, the J gene TRBJ2-1; 12 bases match TRBD2. The V and J ends lost 5 bases and 0 bases, in that order; junction bases with no gene match: 5. This CDR3 is 17 amino acids long. Here the CDR3 reads CASSDGLAGPSYNEQFF. CDR3 sequence (DNA): TGTGCCAGCAGTGACGGACTAGCGGGACCCTCCTACAATGAGCAGTTCTTC.